Below, 30 T cell receptor beta chains from the same sample are listed, as sequenced in a study of T cell repertoires and leukemia-associated antigens. The antigens of these receptors remain unknown. TCRdb recomputed calls from the 5' RACE reads with MiXCR, one row per CDR3 protein. In the table there are about 12,000 distinct CDR3 sequences, 35% to 45% of which are singletons. Input material: CD3+ T cells sorted from blood and cultured. These receptors were collected from a female donor in good health.

The genes are TRBV29-1 and TRBJ1-1, with D possibly TRBD1 on 5 matching bases. The length of the CDR3 is 14 residues. Trimming removed 1 base from V and 1 base from J, with 10 bases in between. The germline CDR1 and CDR2 sequences are SQVTM and ANQGSEA. CDR3: CSVEGQPPNTEAFF. DNA for the CDR3: TGCAGCGTTGAAGGACAGCCACCGAACACTGAAGCTTTCTTT.

A note on this clonotype: The limits of the CDR3 on the DNA are not certain, so only TCRdb's listed CDR3 is given. The V and J genes are TRBV29-1 and TRBJ1-1; TRBD1 was called by the table and not checked on the DNA. The CDR3 is 24 residues long, ends included. Germline V gene sequence: CDR1 SQVTM, CDR2 ANQGSEA. CDR3 residues: CSVARGQEANYGYTFGSGTTEAFF.

Comment on this clonotype: One end of the junction does not line up with germline, which may come from a read error. The chain has TRBV4-2 and TRBJ2-1; 10 bases agree with TRBD2. The CDR3 length is 18 residues. The germline V gene encodes CDR1 LGHNA and CDR2 YNFKEQ. The CDR3 reads CASSQDYLAGVSYNEQFF. CDR3 in DNA: TGTGCCAGCAGCCAAGATTACCTAGCGGGAGTATCCTATAATGAGCAGTTCTTC.

By its share, this clonotype is medium-sized. The gene calls are TRBV7-8 and TRBJ2-5; D uncertain. V lost 0 bases to trimming and J lost 0 bases, with 14 bases between them. CDR1 and CDR2 from the germline V gene are SGHVS and FQNEAQ. CDR3 length: 17 residues. Here the CDR3 DNA reads TGTGCCAGCAGCTTAGCGCGTCCAGGATTGTACCAAGAGACCCAGTACTTC. Amino acids: CASSLARPGLYQETQYF.

A word on this clonotype: The junction does not match germline at one end; this may be a read error. The J gene is TRBJ2-1, the V gene TRBV7-9; D is undetermined. The germline V gene has CDR1 SEHNR and CDR2 FQNEAQ (reference sequence). This CDR3 has 12 amino acids. The CDR3 here is CASSSTWSEQLF. CDR3 bases: TGTGCCAGCAGCTCGACCTGGAGTGAGCAGCTCTTC.

This clonotype was counted many times. The chain joins TRBV11-2 to TRBJ2-2; TRBD2 matches 9 bases. Germline CDR1 reads SGHAT; CDR2 reads FQNNGV. This CDR3 contains 15 residues. The junction had 13 bases not matched to a gene; V was cut back by 10 bases and J by 7 bases. CDR3 amino acids: CATQSAGGPSGELFF. CDR3 nucleotides: TGTGCCACCCAAAGTGCGGGAGGGCCTAGCGGGGAGCTGTTTTTT. The whole variable domain, filled in from reference TRBV11-2 and TRBJ2-2, reads EAGVAQSPRYKIIEKRQSVAFWCNPISGHATLYWYQQILGQGPKLLIQFQNNGVVDDSQLPKDRFSAERLKGVDSTLKIQPAKLEDSAVYLCATQSAGGPSGELFFGEGSRLTVL.

This clonotype is categorized as medium-sized. The chain carries TRBV6-6 and TRBJ2-1; 11 bases fit TRBD2. This CDR3 spans 14 amino acids. Looked up from germline, CDR1 is MNHNY and CDR2 is SVGAGI (reference sequence). J lost 9 bases, V lost 9 bases, and 10 bases had no gene match. The CDR3 region is CARKGLAVHFEQFF. The CDR3 nucleotides read TGTGCCAGGAAGGGACTAGCGGTCCATTTTGAGCAGTTCTTC.

A remark on this clonotype: One junction end does not reproduce the germline sequence, and a read error may be involved. The rearrangement links TRBV5-1 to TRBJ1-4; D remains unclear. The CDR3 loop spans 15 amino acids. Germline V gene sequence: CDR1 SGHRS, CDR2 YFSETQ. The CDR3 bases are TGCGCCAGCAGCGAAGGCGGGCCCAATAATGAAAGACTGTTTTTT. It is translated as CASSEGGPNNERLFF.

The V call is TRBV7-6, the J call TRBJ2-7; TRBD2 matches 9 bases. The CDR3 contains 15 residues. The germline V gene has CDR1 SGHVS and CDR2 FNYEAQ. V lost 8 bases, J lost 4 bases, and 12 bases stayed unmatched. The CDR3 loop is CASGFEVAGAYEQYF. The CDR3 coding sequence is TGTGCCAGCGGATTTGAGGTAGCGGGAGCTTACGAGCAGTACTTC.

Worth noting for this clonotype: The junction departs from the called germline gene at one end, perhaps through a read error. The CDR3 nucleotides read TGTGCCAGCAGTGCTGGCATCACAGATACGCAATATTTT. Encoded protein: CASSAGITDTQYF. The chain employs TRBV2 and TRBJ2-3; D gene unclear. CDR3 length: 13 residues. Looked up from germline, CDR1 is SNHLY and CDR2 is FYNNEI.

The V call is TRBV20-1, the J call TRBJ2-7; 10 bases are shared with TRBD2. The V gene's germline CDR1 is DFQATT and CDR2 SNEGSKA (reference sequence). V shed 8 bases, J shed 1 base, and the junction held 14 bases outside the gene matches. The CDR3 loop spans 16 amino acids. CDR3 sequence: CSSWTSGSGVSYEQYF. The DNA of the CDR3 is TGCAGTTCATGGACTAGCGGCTCGGGAGTTTCCTACGAGCAGTACTTC.

The chain combines TRBV28 with TRBJ2-2; the match to TRBD2 covers 10 bases. CDR1 and CDR2 from the germline V gene are MDHEN and SYDVKM. J gave up 0 bases and V 6 bases, and 13 bases lay outside the gene matches. This CDR3 region has 19 residues. The CDR3 protein is CASSPWEEREGSNTGELFF. As DNA, the CDR3 is TGTGCCAGCAGCCCGTGGGAGGAGCGGGAGGGTTCGAACACCGGGGAGCTGTTTTTT.

About this clonotype: One end of the junction does not line up with germline, which may come from a read error. The rearrangement joins TRBV6-2 or TRBV6-3 to TRBJ2-5, with D possibly being TRBD2 (6 bases). CDR3 length: 11 residues. CDR1 is MNHEY, CDR2 SVGEGT, per germline. The CDR3 spells CASSPRGGLHF. The CDR3 bases are TGTGCCAGCAGCCCGCGGGGTGGCCTGCACTTC.

In its sample, this clonotype was seen a few times. The chain joins TRBV7-3 to TRBJ2-3; 8 bases agree with TRBD2. The CDR3 runs 16 residues. Per germline, CDR1 SGHTA and CDR2 FQGTGA. After removal of 0 bases from V and 3 bases from J, the junction contained 5 bases not matched to a gene. The CDR3 protein is CASSLTPGLATDTQYF. The DNA of the CDR3 is TGTGCCAGCAGCTTAACTCCCGGACTAGCTACAGATACGCAGTATTTT.

This clonotype appeared a few times. Here the CDR3 omits its conserved ending phenylalanine or tryptophan, so a read error is the likely source. J is TRBJ2-3 and V is TRBV13, with D possibly being TRBD2 (6 bases). This CDR3 is built from 16 residues. CDR1 PRHDT and CDR2 FYEKMQ come from the germline V gene (reference sequence). Trimming removed 5 bases from V and 4 bases from J, with 19 bases in between. Here the CDR3 DNA reads TGTGCCAGCAGCGATAGATCCGGGACTGAAGCAGATACGCAGTATTAT. Its translation is CASSDRSGTEADTQYY.

V is TRBV5-1 and J is TRBJ1-1; tentatively, D is TRBD1 (5 bases). Trimming stripped 3 bases from V and 4 bases from J, with 10 bases between. CDR1 and CDR2 from the germline V gene are SGHRS and YFSETQ. The CDR3 sequence is 13 residues long. The CDR3 DNA follows: TGCGCCAGCAGCTCAGCCGGGACCACTGAAGCTTTCTTT. It encodes CASSSAGTTEAFF. The full variable domain, in which reference TRBV5-1 and TRBJ1-1 provide the parts outside the CDR3, is KAGVTQTPRYLIKTRGQQVTLSCSPISGHRSVSWYQQTPGQGLQFLFEYFSETQRNKGNFPGRFSGRQFSNSRSEMNVSTLELGDSALYLCASSSAGTTEAFFGQGTRLTVV.

The chain is built from TRBV7-3 and TRBJ2-2; D is uncertain. The V end lost 5 bases, the J end lost 3 bases, and 7 bases lay between the germline ends. The V gene's germline CDR1 is SGHTA and CDR2 FQGTGA. The CDR3 length is 13 residues. CDR3 in amino acids: CASSALDTGELFF. The CDR3 DNA sequence: TGTGCCAGCAGCGCGTTGGACACCGGGGAGCTGTTTTTT.

The table lists this clonotype with many counts. This sequence joins TRBV18 and TRBJ2-2, with 9 bases aligning to TRBD1. The ends lost 3 bases at V and 5 bases at J; junction bases unmatched: 4. Germline CDR1 KGHSH, CDR2 LQKENI. CDR3 length: 15 residues. As DNA, the CDR3 is TGTGCCAGCTCACCCGGGACAGGGATGACCGGGGAGCTGTTTTTT. It translates to CASSPGTGMTGELFF. The full variable domain, with the rest looked up from reference TRBV18 and TRBJ2-2, is NAGVMQNPRHLVRRRGQEARLRCSPMKGHSHVYWYRQLPEEGLKFMVYLQKENIIDESGMPKERFSAEFPKEGPSILRIQQVVRGDSAAYFCASSPGTGMTGELFFGEGSRLTVL.

This clonotype showed up just a few times. For the CDR3, the DNA is TGCAGTGCTAGATACGGGGGGCCAAGCCCCACTAACATTCAGTACTTC. Its protein product is CSARYGGPSPTNIQYF. The chain carries TRBV20-1 and TRBJ2-4, with a possible D match to TRBD2 (7 bases). CDR3 length: 16 amino acids. The V end lost 2 bases, the J end lost 7 bases, and 21 bases lay between the germline ends. The germline V gene has CDR1 DFQATT and CDR2 SNEGSKA (reference sequence).

The gene calls are TRBV12-3 or TRBV12-4 and TRBJ2-7, with unresolved D. V lost 5 bases, J lost 6 bases, and 11 bases lay in between. This CDR3 contains 12 residues. This CDR3 is CASSQYQGEQYF. In nucleotides, the CDR3 is TGTGCCAGCAGTCAATATCAAGGCGAGCAGTACTTC.

This clonotype showed up just once. The chain combines TRBV29-1 with TRBJ2-2; D is unclear. With 6 bases removed from V and 6 bases from J, the gap between germline ends came to 8 bases. The CDR3 is 11 residues long. Germline values: CDR1 SQVTM, CDR2 ANQGSEA. The CDR3 loop is CSVPSAGELFF. The CDR3 coding sequence is TGCAGCGTCCCCAGCGCCGGGGAGCTGTTTTTT.

This clonotype was seen repeatedly, ten times or more. V is TRBV6-1 and J is TRBJ2-1, with D maybe TRBD1 (6 bases). CDR3 length: 14 amino acids. The V end was cut by 4 bases, the J end by 0 bases, with 7 bases between. Per germline, CDR1 MNHNS and CDR2 SASEGT. The CDR3: CASSGGGSYNEQFF. The CDR3 coding sequence is TGTGCCAGCAGTGGAGGGGGCTCCTACAATGAGCAGTTCTTC.

The chain carries TRBV29-1 and TRBJ2-1; the D is unclear. The germline CDR1 and CDR2 sequences are SQVTM and ANQGSEA. Trimming took off 7 bases at V and 6 bases at J, with 10 bases between the two ends. The CDR3 runs 11 residues. CDR3 nucleotide sequence: TGCAGCGACTCAACGATCAATGAGCAGTTCTTC. Translating it yields CSDSTINEQFF.

The J gene is TRBJ2-3, the V gene TRBV7-2; either TRBD1 or TRBD2 may supply D (5 bases each). Germline CDR1 and CDR2: SGHTA and FQGNSA. The CDR3 loop spans 13 amino acids. Trimming removed 6 bases at V and 8 bases at J, with 15 bases between. The DNA of the CDR3 is TGTGCCAGCAGGGTAGTGGGGGTCGGTACGCAGTATTTT. Its protein product is CASRVVGVGTQYF.

This clonotype is categorized as medium-sized (0.01 to 0.1%). The chain is built from TRBV20-1 and TRBJ2-5; D is uncertain. The germline V gene encodes CDR1 DFQATT and CDR2 SNEGSKA (reference sequence). V lost 0 bases and J lost 5, with 19 bases in between. The CDR3 contains 16 residues. The CDR3: CSARDNLRADGETQYF. Here the CDR3 DNA reads TGCAGTGCTAGAGATAATTTAAGGGCGGACGGGGAGACCCAGTACTTC.

This clonotype appeared a single time. Germline and junction disagree at one end, which may indicate a read error. The chain has TRBV24-1 and TRBJ2-3; 11 bases are shared with TRBD2. The CDR3 loop spans 15 amino acids. Germline loops: CDR1 KGHDR, CDR2 SFDVKD. Here the CDR3 reads CTTSAIGTSGFTQYF. The CDR3 bases are TGTACCACCAGTGCCATCGGGACTAGCGGTTTTACGCAGTATTTT.

This rearrangement joins TRBV3-1 to TRBJ2-1; the match to TRBD1 covers 7 bases. This CDR3 contains 15 residues. J lost 3 bases, V lost 4 bases, and 6 bases had no gene match. The germline CDR1 and CDR2 sequences are LGHDT and YNNKEL (reference sequence). The CDR3 bases are TGTGCCAGCAGCCTAGGACAGGTGAACTACAATGAGCAGTTCTTC. Residues: CASSLGQVNYNEQFF.

This clonotype was found many times. The V gene is TRBV18, the J gene TRBJ2-7; 11 nucleotides match TRBD2. CDR1 KGHSH and CDR2 LQKENI come from the germline V gene. The trim removed 3 bases at V and 3 bases at J, leaving 13 bases unmatched. The CDR3 runs to 18 residues. The CDR3 coding sequence is TGTGCCAGCTCACCCGGACAGGGAACTAGCGGGAGCTTCTACGAGCAGTACTTC. Translated, it gives CASSPGQGTSGSFYEQYF.

This chain connects TRBV4-3 to TRBJ2-1; possibly TRBD1 or TRBD2 for D (5 bases each). The CDR3 is 15 amino acids. The V gene lost 4 bases and the J gene lost 4 bases, with 14 bases spanning the gap. Germline-derived CDR1 and CDR2 are LGHNA and YSLEER. CDR3 residues: CASSLGERGYNEQFF. The CDR3 nucleotides read TGCGCCAGCAGCCTGGGGGAGAGAGGGTACAATGAGCAGTTCTTC.

This clonotype counts as medium-sized. V usage is TRBV5-1 and J usage is TRBJ2-3, with a weak D call TRBD1 (5 bases). Trimming shortened V by 4 bases and J by 1 base, and 10 bases separated the two germline ends. CDR1 is SGHRS and CDR2 is YFSETQ in the germline V gene. The CDR3 is made up of 14 amino acids. In DNA, the CDR3 is TGCGCCAGCAGCCTTGGACACGGCACAGATACGCAGTATTTT. As protein: CASSLGHGTDTQYF.